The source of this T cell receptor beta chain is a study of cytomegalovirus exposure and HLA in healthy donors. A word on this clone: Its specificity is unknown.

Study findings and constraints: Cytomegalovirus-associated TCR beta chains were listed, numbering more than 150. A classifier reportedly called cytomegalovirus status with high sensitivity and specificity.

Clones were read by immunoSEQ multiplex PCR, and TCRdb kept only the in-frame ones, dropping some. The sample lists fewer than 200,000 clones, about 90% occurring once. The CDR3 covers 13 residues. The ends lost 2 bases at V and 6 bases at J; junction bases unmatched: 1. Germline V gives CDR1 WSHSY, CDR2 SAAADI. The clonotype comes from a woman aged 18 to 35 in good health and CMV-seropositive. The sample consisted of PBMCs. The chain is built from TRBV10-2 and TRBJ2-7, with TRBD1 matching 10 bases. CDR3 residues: CASSERTGGEQYF. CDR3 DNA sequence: TGCGCCAGCAGTGAGAGGACAGGGGGCGAGCAGTACTTC.